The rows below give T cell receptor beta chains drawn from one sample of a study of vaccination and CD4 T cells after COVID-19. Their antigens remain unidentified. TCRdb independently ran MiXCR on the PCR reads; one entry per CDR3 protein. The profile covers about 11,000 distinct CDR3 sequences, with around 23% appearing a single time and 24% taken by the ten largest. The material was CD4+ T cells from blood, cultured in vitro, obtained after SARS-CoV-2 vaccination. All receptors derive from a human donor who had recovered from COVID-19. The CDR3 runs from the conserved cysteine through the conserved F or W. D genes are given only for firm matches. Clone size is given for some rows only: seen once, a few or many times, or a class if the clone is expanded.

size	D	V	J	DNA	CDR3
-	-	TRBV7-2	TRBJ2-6	TGTGCCAGCAGCTTTACAGGGTCCGGGGCCAACGTCCTGACTTTC	CASSFTGSGANVLTF
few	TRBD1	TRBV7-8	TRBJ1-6	TGTGCCAGCAGCCGGGGGACAGGGGATAATTCACCCCTCCACTTT	CASSRGTGDNSPLHF
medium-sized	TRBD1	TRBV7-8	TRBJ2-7	TGTGCCAGCAGCTTACTCCCGGGACAGGGGGGCGAGCAGTACTTC	CASSLLPGQGGEQYF
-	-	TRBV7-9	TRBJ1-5	TGTGCCAGCAGCCGCGGGACGATAAATAGCAATCAGCCCCAGCATTTT	CASSRGTINSNQPQHF
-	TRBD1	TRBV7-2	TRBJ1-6	TGTGCCAGCAGCCCCCGGGACAGGGGTTATAATTCACCCCTCCACTTT	CASSPRDRGYNSPLHF
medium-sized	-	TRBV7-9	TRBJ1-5	TGTGCCAGCAGCTTCGGTCATCAGCCCCAGCATTTT	CASSFGHQPQHF
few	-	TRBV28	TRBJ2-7	TGTGCCAGCAGTCCCGATTGGCAGACGTCCTACGAGCAGTACTTC	CASSPDWQTSYEQYF
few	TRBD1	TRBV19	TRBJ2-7	TGTGCCAGTAGTATAGGGACAGGGGTTTTCGAGCAGTACTTC	CASSIGTGVFEQYF
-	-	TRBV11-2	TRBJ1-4	TGTGCCTCAACGGGGCCCGTTGGGGAAAAACTGTTTTTT	CASTGPVGEKLFF
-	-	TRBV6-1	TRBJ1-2	TGTGCCAGCAGTGGAGCGGGACTGAGTGACTATGGCTACACCTTC	CASSGAGLSDYGYTF
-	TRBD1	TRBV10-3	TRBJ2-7	TGTGCCACCGGGGGACAGGGGGCAGTCGTCTACGAGCAGTACTTC	CATGGQGAVVYEQYF
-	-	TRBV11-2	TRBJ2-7	TGTGCCAGCAGCTTAGGCGGAGGACAGTACTTC	CASSLGGGQYF
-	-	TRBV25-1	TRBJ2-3	TGTGCCAGCAGTGAGCCAGGGGTAATCACAGATACGCAGTATTTT	CASSEPGVITDTQYF
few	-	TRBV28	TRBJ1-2	TGTGCCAGCAAATCCCGACAGTATGGCTACACCTTC	CASKSRQYGYTF
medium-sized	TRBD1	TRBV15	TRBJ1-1	TGTGCCACCAGCAGAACAGGGGACCGCACTGAAGCTTTCTTT	CATSRTGDRTEAFF
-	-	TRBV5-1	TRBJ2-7	TGCGCCAGCAGCTTGGTTTCAGGGTCCCACGAGCAGTACTTC	CASSLVSGSHEQYF
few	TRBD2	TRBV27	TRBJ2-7	TGTGCCAGCAGATTTCTAGCGGGGGTTATCTACGAGCAGTACTTC	CASRFLAGVIYEQYF
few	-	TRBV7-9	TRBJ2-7	TGTGCCAGCAGCAAAGTGGGGGGAGTCGAGGCCGAGCAGTACTTC	CASSKVGGVEAEQYF
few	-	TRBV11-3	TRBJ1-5	TGTGCCAGCAGCTTAGTCCCCGGGAAAAGCAATCAGCCCCAGCATTTT	CASSLVPGKSNQPQHF
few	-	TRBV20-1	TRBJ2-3	TGCAGTGCTAGTAGGGACCCCCGCGCCACAGATACGCAGTATTTT	CSASRDPRATDTQYF
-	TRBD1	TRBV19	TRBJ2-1	TGTGCCAGTCGAGACAGGGTTGGGTCCTACAATGAGCAGTTCTTC	CASRDRVGSYNEQFF
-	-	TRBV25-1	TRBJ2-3	TGTGCCAGCAGTGGTAGCACAGATACGCAGTATTTT	CASSGSTDTQYF
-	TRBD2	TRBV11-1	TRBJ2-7	TGTGCCAGCAGCCTCGGACTAGCGGGGGCCTACGAGCAGTACTTC	CASSLGLAGAYEQYF
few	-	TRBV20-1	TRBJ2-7	TGCAGTGCTAGCTCAGGGGGGGTCAGATCCTACGAGCAGTACTTC	CSASSGGVRSYEQYF
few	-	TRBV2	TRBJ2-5	TGTGCCAGCGGCAGGTACCAAGAGACCCAGTACTTC	CASGRYQETQYF
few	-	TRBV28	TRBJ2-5	TGTGCCAGCAGTCTGGGGGGCCAGCAAGAGACCCAGTACTTC	CASSLGGQQETQYF
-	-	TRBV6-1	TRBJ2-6	TGTGCCAGCCAGCAGGGGACCTATTACTCTGGGGCCAACGTCCTGACTTTC	CASQQGTYYSGANVLTF
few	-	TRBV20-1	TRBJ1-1	TGCAGTGCTAGATCAACAGGAGGAGGCGTAGACACTGAAGCTTTCTTT	CSARSTGGGVDTEAFF
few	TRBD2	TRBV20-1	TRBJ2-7	TGCAGTGCTAGAGATTCGGTTAGGGGAGGGCCGGACGAGCAGTACTTC	CSARDSVRGGPDEQYF
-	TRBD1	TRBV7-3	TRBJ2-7	TGTGCCAGCAGCGTGACAGGGTCCTACGAGCAGTACTTC	CASSVTGSYEQYF
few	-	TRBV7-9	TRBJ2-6	TGTGCCAGCAGCTCCTGGGCCCGCGTCAAACCTGGGGCCAACGTCCTGACTTTC	CASSSWARVKPGANVLTF
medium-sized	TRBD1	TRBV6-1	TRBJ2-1	TGTGCCAGCAGCTATTGGACAGGTTTCTCGCGGAGTGAGCAGTTCTTC	CASSYWTGFSRSEQFF
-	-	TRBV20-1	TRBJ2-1	TGCAGTGTTCATAAAAGCGAGGTCTCCTACAATGAGCAGTTCTTC	CSVHKSEVSYNEQFF
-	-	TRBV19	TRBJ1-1	TGTGCCAGTACCTGGGAGGGGAACACTGAAGCTTTCTTT	CASTWEGNTEAFF
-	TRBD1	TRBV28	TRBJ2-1	TGTGCCAGCAGTTTTCAGGGGGCAGGTTACAATGAGCAGTTCTTC	CASSFQGAGYNEQFF
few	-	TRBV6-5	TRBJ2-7	TGTGCCAGCAGTTACCTAGTCGGTCAGTCCTACGAGCAGTACTTC	CASSYLVGQSYEQYF
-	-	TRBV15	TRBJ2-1	TGTGCCACCAGCAGCCGCCAAGGACTGCCTTACAATAAGCAGTTCTTC	CATSSRQGLPYNKQFF
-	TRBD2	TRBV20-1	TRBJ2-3	TGCAGTGCTGTCGGGGCGGGAGGGCCCTATACGCAGTATTTT	CSAVGAGGPYTQYF
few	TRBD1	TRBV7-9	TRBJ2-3	TGTGCCAGCAGCCCGGGACAGGTAAACACAGATACGCAGTATTTT	CASSPGQVNTDTQYF
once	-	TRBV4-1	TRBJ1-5	TGCGCCAGCAGCCTGTCCCGGGCCGAGCCCCAGCATTTT	CASSLSRAEPQHF
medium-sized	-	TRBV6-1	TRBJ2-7	TGTGCCAGCAGCTGGCAGGCAGACCCCTACGAGCAGTACTTC	CASSWQADPYEQYF
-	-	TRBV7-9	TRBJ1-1	TGTGCCAGCAGCTTCGGGGTCGGCACTGAAGCTTTCTTT	CASSFGVGTEAFF
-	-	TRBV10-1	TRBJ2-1	TGCGCCAGCAGTGAGTGGGGCTCGGGGGAGTCAAATGAGCAGTTCTTC	CASSEWGSGESNEQFF
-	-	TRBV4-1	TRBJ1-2	TGCGCCAGCAGCCGACCGACAGCTAACTATGGCTACACCTTC	CASSRPTANYGYTF
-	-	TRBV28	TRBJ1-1	TGTGCCAGCAGTCCGGGAGGACATGGGGAGACTGAAGCTTTCTTT	CASSPGGHGETEAFF
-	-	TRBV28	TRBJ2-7	TGTGCCAGCAGTTTATTACAGGGTTCCTACGAGCAGTACTTC	CASSLLQGSYEQYF
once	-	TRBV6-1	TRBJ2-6	TGTGCCAGCATAAAGAACTCTGGGGCCAACGTCCTGACTTTC	CASIKNSGANVLTF
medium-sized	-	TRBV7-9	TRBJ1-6	TGTGCCAGCAGCTTAGGGGGCGCTAATTCACCCCTCCACTTT	CASSLGGANSPLHF
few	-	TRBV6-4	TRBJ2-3	TGTGCCAGCAGTGACAGGGCGGGGGATACGCAGTATTTT	CASSDRAGDTQYF
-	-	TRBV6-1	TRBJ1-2	TGTGCCAGCAGTGAAGACAGGGCGGCCTATGGCTACACCTTC	CASSEDRAAYGYTF
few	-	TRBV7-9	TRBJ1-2	TGTGCCAGCAGCTTAGATTCCTATGGCTACACCTTC	CASSLDSYGYTF
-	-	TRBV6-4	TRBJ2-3	TGTGCCAGCAGCCAGTCGGCGGGTTGGGGAGATACGCAGTATTTT	CASSQSAGWGDTQYF
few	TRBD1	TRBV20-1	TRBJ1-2	TGCAGTGCCTCATCAGGGGGGGAGGGCTACACCTTC	CSASSGGEGYTF
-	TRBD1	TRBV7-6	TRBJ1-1	TGTGCCAGCAGCATTCGACAGGGGGTGAACACTGAAGCTTTCTTT	CASSIRQGVNTEAFF
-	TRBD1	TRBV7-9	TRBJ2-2	TGTGCCAGCAGCTTCCACAGGGGCACGAACACCGGGGAGCTGTTTTTT	CASSFHRGTNTGELFF